A selection of T cell receptor beta chains follows, all from one sample in a study of blood T cell repertoires in COVID-19. Sequencing used immunoSEQ multiplex PCR; TCRdb keeps in-frame clones, though not all of them. Seen here are tens of thousands of clones, less than 85% observed once, and the top ten hold just under 4%. The sample consisted of peripheral blood. Receptors originate from a man between 65 and 79 years old with COVID-19, enrolled during active disease. The CDR3 runs from the conserved cysteine through the conserved F or W. Fields, in order: V gene, D gene, J gene, clone size, CDR3 DNA, CDR3 protein. A D gene is named only where the DNA matches it firmly. Not all rows give a size; the values are once, few, many and, for expanded clones, a class.

V: TRBV3-1/TRBV3-2; D: NA; J: TRBJ1-4; size: NA; DNA: TGTGCCAGCAGCCAAGGGGTGGCAGGCGGGCTTGAAAAACTGTTTTTT; CDR3: CASSQGVAGGLEKLFF
V: TRBV6-5; D: NA; J: TRBJ2-7; size: once; DNA: TGTGCCAGCAGTTACTCGCGCGGACTCTCCTACGAGCAGTACTTC; CDR3: CASSYSRGLSYEQYF
V: TRBV24-1; D: NA; J: TRBJ1-2; size: few; DNA: TGTGCCACCAGTGAGCCAGGATCCTATGGCTACACCTTC; CDR3: CATSEPGSYGYTF
V: TRBV5-3; D: NA; J: TRBJ1-5; size: NA; DNA: TGTGCCAGAAGCTTGGGTCTCAAGCACCCACGCCGGGGCAATCAGCCCCAGCATTTT; CDR3: CARSLGLKHPRRGNQPQHF
V: TRBV27; D: TRBD2; J: TRBJ2-7; size: NA; DNA: TGTGCCAGCAGTTTATCCGGTGGGGGGGTTGCAACCTACGAGCAGTACTTC; CDR3: CASSLSGGGVATYEQYF
V: TRBV2; D: TRBD2; J: TRBJ2-7; size: NA; DNA: TGTGCCAGCAGGACGGGAGGGGACTCCTACGAGCAGTACTTC; CDR3: CASRTGGDSYEQYF
V: TRBV5-1; D: NA; J: TRBJ1-1; size: NA; DNA: TGCGCCAGCAGCCCGGAGCGGCAGGCCCTTGGGGCTTTCTTT; CDR3: CASSPERQALGAFF
V: TRBV4-3; D: NA; J: TRBJ1-5; size: NA; DNA: TGCGCCAGCAGCCCTTTCCAGGGACAGCCCCAGCATTTT; CDR3: CASSPFQGQPQHF
V: TRBV9; D: NA; J: TRBJ2-2; size: NA; DNA: TGTGCCAGCAGCGTACAGGCTGACGCCACCGGGGAGCTGTTTTTT; CDR3: CASSVQADATGELFF
V: TRBV7-2; D: NA; J: TRBJ1-1; size: NA; DNA: TGTGCCAGCAGCTTACAGGGTGAGGTGAACACTGAAGCTTTCTTT; CDR3: CASSLQGEVNTEAFF
V: TRBV28; D: NA; J: TRBJ2-5; size: NA; DNA: TGTGCCAGCAGTCCCCCCACCGGGGTTTGGGAGACCCAGTACTTC; CDR3: CASSPPTGVWETQYF
V: TRBV25-1; D: NA; J: TRBJ2-2; size: NA; DNA: TGTGCCAGCAGTGAATCCCAGGGAATATATACGAACACCGGGGAGCTGTTTTTT; CDR3: CASSESQGIYTNTGELFF
V: TRBV19; D: TRBD1; J: TRBJ2-7; size: NA; DNA: TGTGCCAGTAGTATTTGGGACAGAGCCTACGAGCAGTACTTC; CDR3: CASSIWDRAYEQYF
V: TRBV19; D: NA; J: TRBJ1-4; size: NA; DNA: TGTGCCAGTAGGGCAGGGCTTTCGACTAATGAAAAACTGTTTTTT; CDR3: CASRAGLSTNEKLFF
V: TRBV13; D: TRBD1; J: TRBJ2-5; size: NA; DNA: TGTGCCAGCAGCTTGGGGACAGGGTCGGGGGAGACCCAGTACTTC; CDR3: CASSLGTGSGETQYF
V: TRBV4-2; D: NA; J: TRBJ1-1; size: NA; DNA: TGTGCCAGCAGCCAAAACAGACAGAGCAACACTGAAGCTTTCTTT; CDR3: CASSQNRQSNTEAFF
V: TRBV7-8; D: TRBD1; J: TRBJ2-1; size: NA; DNA: TGTGCCAGCAGCTATGACAGGGGAGGTGAGCAGTTCTTC; CDR3: CASSYDRGGEQFF
V: TRBV6-5; D: TRBD1; J: TRBJ1-1; size: NA; DNA: TGTGCCAGCAGTTGGGACAGGGGGAACACTGAAGCTTTCTTT; CDR3: CASSWDRGNTEAFF
V: TRBV11-1; D: NA; J: TRBJ2-3; size: once; DNA: TGTGCCAGCAGCGTGGGTCATGGGGCGAGCACAGATACGCAGTATTTT; CDR3: CASSVGHGASTDTQYF
V: TRBV18; D: NA; J: TRBJ1-5; size: NA; DNA: TGTGCCAGCTCACCAGGGGAAAGGGGCCAGCCCCAGCATTTT; CDR3: CASSPGERGQPQHF
V: TRBV7-8; D: TRBD1; J: TRBJ1-1; size: NA; DNA: TGTGCCAGCAGCTTTCAGACAGGGGGTTATACTGAAGCTTTCTTT; CDR3: CASSFQTGGYTEAFF
V: TRBV5-1; D: NA; J: TRBJ2-5; size: NA; DNA: TGCGCCAGCAGCTTAGGACAGAACGGAGAGACCCAGTACTTC; CDR3: CASSLGQNGETQYF
V: TRBV7-2; D: NA; J: TRBJ1-5; size: NA; DNA: TGTGCCAGCAGCTTATGGCAGGGGTCCAATCAGCCCCAGCATTTT; CDR3: CASSLWQGSNQPQHF
V: TRBV2; D: TRBD2; J: TRBJ2-7; size: NA; DNA: TGTGCCAGCAGTGGCCGACTAGCGGGACTTGCCTACGAGCAGTACTTC; CDR3: CASSGRLAGLAYEQYF
V: TRBV23-1; D: TRBD2; J: TRBJ2-4; size: NA; DNA: TGCGCCAGCAGTCCTACTAGCGGGAGGGCCGAGAACATTCAGTACTTC; CDR3: CASSPTSGRAENIQYF
V: TRBV28; D: NA; J: TRBJ1-6; size: NA; DNA: TGTGCCAGCAGACAGGTGGAGTCCTATAATTCACCCCTCCACTTT; CDR3: CASRQVESYNSPLHF
V: TRBV7-2; D: NA; J: TRBJ2-5; size: NA; DNA: TGTGCCAGCAGCCTCGTGGGGACACGGGAGACCCAGTACTTC; CDR3: CASSLVGTRETQYF
V: TRBV7-2; D: NA; J: TRBJ2-7; size: NA; DNA: TGTGCCAGCAGCTTATTTAAGCCCTCCTACGAGCAGTACTTC; CDR3: CASSLFKPSYEQYF
V: TRBV7-3; D: NA; J: TRBJ1-1; size: once; DNA: TGTGCCAGCAGCTCCTCCGGAGGCACTGAAGCTTTCTTT; CDR3: CASSSSGGTEAFF
V: TRBV19; D: NA; J: TRBJ2-5; size: NA; DNA: TGTGCCAGTAGTATTCAATCGCGGGAGACCCAGTACTTC; CDR3: CASSIQSRETQYF
V: TRBV20-1; D: NA; J: TRBJ2-1; size: NA; DNA: TGCAGTGCTAGTTCCCCGCGCCTCTCCTACAATGAGCAGTTCTTC; CDR3: CSASSPRLSYNEQFF
V: TRBV3-1/TRBV3-2; D: NA; J: TRBJ1-6; size: NA; DNA: TGTGCCAGCAGCCAAGAGGGGGGGTTTTTTAATTCACCCCTCCACTTT; CDR3: CASSQEGGFFNSPLHF
V: TRBV15; D: NA; J: TRBJ2-4; size: once; DNA: TGTGCCACCAGCAGAGATCTAGGGGGGGGCCCGGCGGGAAACATTCAGTACTTC; CDR3: CATSRDLGGGPAGNIQYF
V: TRBV28; D: TRBD2; J: TRBJ2-3; size: NA; DNA: TGTGCCAGCAGGGGTGCTAGCGGGAAGTTCGGAGATACGCAGTATTTT; CDR3: CASRGASGKFGDTQYF
V: TRBV25-1; D: NA; J: TRBJ2-1; size: NA; DNA: TGTGCCAGCAGTGATGCGCGGCAGCGAAACAATGAGCAGTTCTTC; CDR3: CASSDARQRNNEQFF
V: TRBV4-3; D: NA; J: TRBJ1-2; size: NA; DNA: TGCGCCAGCAGCCAAGATCATCTGGGCAGGGGTTCTGATGGCTACACCTTC; CDR3: CASSQDHLGRGSDGYTF
V: TRBV27; D: TRBD1; J: TRBJ2-3; size: few; DNA: TGTGCCAGCAGTACCTACAGGGGTCGGGTCCCAGATACGCAGTATTTT; CDR3: CASSTYRGRVPDTQYF
V: TRBV7-2; D: TRBD1; J: TRBJ1-6; size: NA; DNA: TGTGCCAGCAGCTTAGTTACAGGGGGAGGTTCACCCCTCCACTTT; CDR3: CASSLVTGGGSPLHF
V: TRBV5-1; D: NA; J: TRBJ2-3; size: NA; DNA: TGCGCCAGCAGCTTGGATTTCAGGGGAAGCGACACAGATACGCAGTATTTT; CDR3: CASSLDFRGSDTDTQYF
V: TRBV7-2; D: NA; J: TRBJ1-1; size: NA; DNA: TGTGCCAGCAGCTTAGGCTCGCCAGGAGGAGCTTTCTTT; CDR3: CASSLGSPGGAFF
V: TRBV5-4; D: TRBD1; J: TRBJ2-7; size: once; DNA: TGTGCCAGCAGCAGAGCCGGGACAGGGGGCGTCCCGCAGTACTTC; CDR3: CASSRAGTGGVPQYF